This entry lists 27 T cell receptor beta chains sequenced from one sample in a study of T cell changes during pregnancy in multiple sclerosis. Clones were sequenced by immunoSEQ multiplex PCR, and TCRdb holds only the in-frame ones, with some missing. The profile shows over 65,000 clones, about 90% of them singletons. The material was peripheral blood, obtained in the second trimester of pregnancy. The receptors shown here come from a female donor with multiple sclerosis, enrolled in a pregnancy study.

The V gene is TRBV7-2, the J gene TRBJ2-3, with a weak D call TRBD2 (6 bases). Between the trimmed V and J ends, which lost 0 bases and 7 bases, there was a span of 11 bases. The CDR3 has 14 amino acids. Germline V CDR1 and CDR2: SGHTA, FQGNSA. This CDR3 is CASSLAGGLNTQYF. In DNA form, the CDR3 reads TGTGCCAGCAGCTTAGCGGGAGGTCTGAATACGCAGTATTTT.

The V and J genes are TRBV6-5 and TRBJ1-3; D unclear. V gave up 8 bases and J gave up 0 bases, with 11 bases separating them. This CDR3 contains 14 residues. Germline CDR1 and CDR2: MNHEY and SVGAGI. CDR3 nucleotides: TGTGCCAGCGGGGAGGCCCGCTCTGGAAACACCATATATTTT. This codes for CASGEARSGNTIYF.

This chain connects TRBV4-3 to TRBJ2-3; D possibly corresponds to TRBD1 (5 bases). CDR1 is LGHNA, CDR2 YSLEER, per germline. V was pared by 1 base and J by 4 bases, with 6 bases between. CDR3 size: 13 residues. As DNA, the CDR3 is TGCGCCAGCAGCCAAGGGACATCAGATACGCAGTATTTT. It is translated as CASSQGTSDTQYF.

The V gene is TRBV19, the J gene TRBJ2-7; tentative D call: TRBD1 (5 bases). V was pared by 6 bases and J by 1 base, with 13 bases between. CDR1 is LNHDA and CDR2 is SQIVND in the germline V gene (reference sequence). The CDR3 extends over 14 amino acids. The CDR3 region is CASRDPDSSYEQYF. CDR3 nucleotides: TGTGCCAGTAGGGACCCCGACAGTTCCTACGAGCAGTACTTC. The whole variable domain, filled in from reference TRBV19 and TRBJ2-7, reads DGGITQSPKYLFRKEGQNVTLSCEQNLNHDAMYWYRQDPGQGLRLIYYSQIVNDFQKGDIAEGYSVSREKKESFPLTVTSAQKNPTAFYLCASRDPDSSYEQYFGPGTRLTVT.

The rearrangement joins TRBV27 to TRBJ2-7, with 8 bases identical to TRBD1. The CDR3 has 13 residues. Looked up from germline, CDR1 is MNHEY and CDR2 is SMNVEV (reference sequence). V dropped 0 bases and J dropped 7; count of bases not matched to a gene: 2. The CDR3 reads CASSLSDRVEQYF. In DNA form, the CDR3 reads TGTGCCAGCAGTTTATCGGACAGGGTGGAGCAGTACTTC.

This clone was seen only once. V is TRBV5-6 and J is TRBJ1-4; a weak D match, TRBD1 (5 bases). The CDR3 sequence is 14 residues long. Germline CDR1 SGHDT, CDR2 YYEEEE. The ends were cut back, 4 bases at V and 10 bases at J, with 17 bases in the middle. The CDR3 region has the DNA TGTGCCAGCAGCCCTGCCGCCTGGGGGGGAAAACTGTTTTTT. Translated: CASSPAAWGGKLFF.

The chain has TRBV6-6 and TRBJ1-1, with a possible D match to TRBD1 (6 bases). CDR3 length: 12 residues. CDR1 is MNHNY, CDR2 SVGAGI, per germline (reference sequence). Trimming took 6 bases from V and 5 from J, leaving 10 bases between them. CDR3 bases: TGTGCCAGCAGGGGGGCTTGGACTGAAGCTTTCTTT. This sequence encodes CASRGAWTEAFF.

This clone is a singleton in its sample. This rearrangement joins TRBV19 to TRBJ1-2; TRBD1 agrees at 12 bases. The CDR3 has 16 amino acids. The V gene end was trimmed by 5 bases and the J gene end by 0 bases; junction bases not matched to a gene: 4. Germline V gene data show CDR1 as LNHDA and CDR2 as SQIVND (reference sequence). The CDR3 spells CASSSGQGASNYGYTF. CDR3 DNA: TGTGCCAGTAGTTCGGGACAGGGGGCATCTAACTATGGCTACACCTTC. Combining the CDR3 with reference TRBV19 and TRBJ1-2 gives the whole variable domain DGGITQSPKYLFRKEGQNVTLSCEQNLNHDAMYWYRQDPGQGLRLIYYSQIVNDFQKGDIAEGYSVSREKKESFPLTVTSAQKNPTAFYLCASSSGQGASNYGYTFGSGTRLTVV.

This sequence joins TRBV7-2 and TRBJ2-7, with 7 bases aligning to TRBD1. Germline V gene lookup returns CDR1 SGHTA and CDR2 FQGNSA. With 2 bases clipped from V and 5 bases from J, the junction kept 12 bases outside the gene matches. The CDR3 extends over 16 amino acids. The CDR3 spells CASSLSTTGVVDEQYF. The CDR3 region has the DNA TGTGCCAGCAGCTTATCCACCACAGGGGTAGTCGACGAGCAGTACTTC.

The chain carries TRBV10-3 and TRBJ1-4; 10 nucleotides agree with TRBD1. CDR1 is ENHRY, CDR2 SYGVKD, per germline. The CDR3 is 15 amino acids. V dropped 2 bases and J dropped 6; count of bases not matched to a gene: 3. The CDR3 loop is CAISEAGQGYEKLFF. The CDR3, as DNA: TGTGCCATCAGTGAGGCGGGACAGGGGTATGAAAAACTGTTTTTT.

The V call is TRBV27, the J call TRBJ2-1; 8 nucleotides match TRBD2. This CDR3 is built from 18 residues. After removal of 2 bases from V and 1 base from J, the junction contained 10 bases not matched to a gene. CDR1 is MNHEY and CDR2 is SMNVEV in the germline V gene (reference sequence). In DNA form, the CDR3 reads TGTGCCAGCAGTTTAGGGAGCGGGGGATCCAATTCCTACAATGAGCAGTTCTTC. Translated: CASSLGSGGSNSYNEQFF.

There are a few counts of this clone. The gene calls are TRBV6-5 and TRBJ1-6, with no clear D. V was shortened by 3 bases and J by 0 bases, with 9 bases between the two germline ends. The length of the CDR3 is 16 residues. Germline loops: CDR1 MNHEY, CDR2 SVGAGI. The CDR3 protein is CASSYSRDSYNSPLHF. The CDR3 region has the DNA TGTGCCAGCAGTTATTCGCGGGACTCCTATAATTCACCCCTCCACTTT.

The gene calls are TRBV9 and TRBJ1-1; possibly TRBD1 for D (6 bases). V was shortened by 4 bases and J by 5 bases, with 21 bases between the two germline ends. The CDR3 has 16 residues. From germline, CDR1 is SGDLS and CDR2 YYNGEE. Here the CDR3 reads CASSPSPGGDETEAFF. In DNA form, the CDR3 reads TGTGCCAGCAGCCCTTCACCGGGGGGCGATGAAACTGAAGCTTTCTTT.

This clone appeared once. This chain joins TRBV27 and TRBJ2-1; D uncertain. CDR1 and CDR2 (germline): MNHEY, SMNVEV (reference sequence). The V and J ends lost 8 bases and 0 bases respectively, with 8 bases between them. CDR3 length: 13 residues. CDR3 region: CASGPRSYNEQFF. Written as DNA, the CDR3 is TGTGCCAGCGGCCCCCGCTCCTACAATGAGCAGTTCTTC.

The CDR3 DNA follows: TGTGCCAGCAGCTTATCAAGCGGGAAAGAGACCCAGTACTTC. This codes for CASSLSSGKETQYF. This chain links TRBV7-3 with TRBJ2-5; 7 bases match TRBD2. The V gene's germline CDR1 is SGHTA and CDR2 FQGTGA. J gave up 3 bases and V 2 bases, and 3 bases lay outside the gene matches. This CDR3 has 14 residues. The full variable domain, completed using reference TRBV7-3 and TRBJ2-5, is GAGVSQTPSNKVTEKGKYVELRCDPISGHTALYWYRQSLGQGPEFLIYFQGTGAADDSGLPNDRFFAVRPEGSVSTLKIQRTERGDSAVYLCASSLSSGKETQYFGPGTRLLVL.

This sequence joins TRBV20-1 and TRBJ2-1; 8 positions agree with TRBD2. Trimming took 5 bases from V and 9 from J; bases not matched to a gene: 3. Germline V gene lookup returns CDR1 DFQATT and CDR2 SNEGSKA (reference sequence). The CDR3 length is 11 residues. CDR3 sequence: CSAGLAPEQFF. In DNA form, the CDR3 reads TGCAGTGCTGGACTAGCACCTGAGCAGTTCTTC.

This chain connects TRBV18 to TRBJ2-1; a weak D match, TRBD2 (7 bases). This CDR3 has 13 residues. Germline CDR1 KGHSH, CDR2 LQKENI. The ends were cut back, 2 bases at V and 10 bases at J, with 12 bases in the middle. CDR3 residues: CASSPGGAREQFF. CDR3 DNA: TGTGCCAGCTCACCAGGGGGGGCGAGGGAGCAGTTCTTC.

This chain joins TRBV5-6 and TRBJ2-4, with D tentatively TRBD2 (7 bases). The CDR3 sequence is 17 residues long. Trimming pared 0 bases from V and 2 bases from J, leaving 15 bases between. Germline V gene lookup returns CDR1 SGHDT and CDR2 YYEEEE. CDR3 DNA sequence: TGTGCCAGCAGCTTGGCCGGAGGGGGGGACCCCAAAAACATTCAGTACTTC. Amino acid sequence: CASSLAGGGDPKNIQYF.

The chain employs TRBV4-3 and TRBJ2-3; TRBD2 is a possible D gene (6 bases). Trimming left V 0 bases short and J 2 bases short, with 15 bases between. CDR1 LGHNA and CDR2 YSLEER come from the germline V gene. The CDR3 spans 17 residues. This CDR3 is CASSQDGTAGITDTQYF. The CDR3 coding sequence is TGCGCCAGCAGCCAAGATGGGACGGCGGGGATCACAGATACGCAGTATTTT.

The chain recombines TRBV6-1 with TRBJ1-1; unclear D gene. The CDR3 covers 14 residues. The germline gives CDR1 MNHNS, CDR2 SASEGT. V was clipped by 0 bases and J by 1 base, with 6 bases between them. In DNA form, the CDR3 reads TGTGCCAGCAGTGAAGCGCTACGGAACACTGAAGCTTTCTTT. Translated, it gives CASSEALRNTEAFF.

The chain employs TRBV7-3 and TRBJ1-2, with 9 bases fitting TRBD1. V gave up 5 bases and J gave up 4 bases; unmatched junction bases: 5. Germline CDR1 reads SGHTA; CDR2 reads FQGTGA. The CDR3 is 14 residues long. The CDR3 sequence is CASSLQGQGYGYTF. CDR3 bases: TGTGCCAGCAGCCTACAGGGACAGGGCTATGGCTACACCTTC.

V is TRBV6-5 and J is TRBJ1-2, with no clear D. Trimming removed 10 bases from V and 2 bases from J, with 20 bases in between. Per the germline V gene, CDR1 is MNHEY and CDR2 is SVGAGI. The CDR3 contains 15 residues. The DNA of the CDR3 is TGTGCCACCTCGAGGAGGGTTGTTGGGAACTATGGCTACACCTTC. This sequence encodes CATSRRVVGNYGYTF.

The chain couples TRBV27 to TRBJ1-5; D might be TRBD1 (6 bases). Between the trimmed V and J ends, which lost 5 bases and 4 bases, there was a span of 15 bases. Germline loops: CDR1 MNHEY, CDR2 SMNVEV (reference sequence). The CDR3 is 15 amino acids. CDR3 in amino acids: CASSHRRGTNQPQHF. CDR3 coding DNA: TGTGCCAGCAGTCATCGAAGGGGGACGAATCAGCCCCAGCATTTT.

This clone has only a few counts. This rearrangement joins TRBV6-5 to TRBJ1-6; possibly TRBD1 for D (5 bases). This CDR3 region has 16 residues. The V and J ends lost 0 bases and 7 bases respectively, with 13 bases between them. Germline CDR1 is MNHEY and CDR2 is SVGAGI. The CDR3 nucleotides are TGTGCCAGCAGTTACTCGCGGGGGGATTCGAATTCACCCCTCCACTTT. Translated: CASSYSRGDSNSPLHF.

V is TRBV6-5 and J is TRBJ2-3, with no clear D. Germline-derived CDR1 and CDR2 are MNHEY and SVGAGI. CDR3 length: 14 amino acids. Trimming shortened V by 6 bases and J by 3 bases, and 13 bases separated the two germline ends. The CDR3 DNA follows: TGTGCCAGCAGCAATCTACTGAGGACAGATACGCAGTATTTT. Its translation is CASSNLLRTDTQYF.

V usage is TRBV5-8 and J usage is TRBJ1-5; D is unresolved. This CDR3 has 15 amino acids. Trimming shortened V by 1 base and J by 6 bases, and 14 bases separated the two germline ends. Germline CDR1 reads SGHTS; CDR2 reads YDEGEE. The CDR3 loop reads CASSLRAPGVQPQHF. CDR3 nucleotides: TGTGCCAGCAGCTTGAGGGCCCCCGGGGTTCAGCCCCAGCATTTT.

The V gene is TRBV10-3, the J gene TRBJ2-7, with D maybe TRBD1 (6 bases). The CDR3 has 13 amino acids. Deletions cut 6 bases from V and 7 bases from J, with 16 bases between. CDR1 is ENHRY and CDR2 is SYGVKD in the germline V gene. The CDR3, as DNA: TGTGCCATCAGAGAGACAGGTAGTGGTGAGCAGTACTTC. Its translation is CAIRETGSGEQYF.